Each of the 7 T cell receptor beta chains below was sequenced from the same sample in a study of T cell responses to AZD1222 COVID-19 vaccine. Profiled with immunoSEQ multiplex PCR; TCRdb holds only in-frame clones, not every one. Of over 150,000 clones in the sample, 90% were seen once. The material sequenced was peripheral blood, taken on day 0 of AZD1222 vaccination. All receptors derive from an adult in good health.

The V call is TRBV6-5, the J call TRBJ1-5, with 8 positions matching TRBD1. V dropped 8 bases and J dropped 1; count of bases not matched to a gene: 4. The CDR3 sequence is 14 residues long. CDR1 is MNHEY, CDR2 SVGAGI, per germline. In DNA form, the CDR3 reads TGTGCCAGCGGACAGGGAAGGAGCAATCAGCCCCAGCATTTT. Translating it yields CASGQGRSNQPQHF.

The V gene is TRBV9, the J gene TRBJ2-7; D remains unclear. The V end lost 0 bases, the J end lost 1 base, and 14 bases lay between the germline ends. CDR3 length: 16 amino acids. Germline CDR1 reads SGDLS; CDR2 reads YYNGEE. The CDR3 DNA is TGTGCCAGCAGCGTAGATGCGGTAATGAAGTCCTACGAGCAGTACTTC. This translates into CASSVDAVMKSYEQYF. Based on the CDR3 plus reference TRBV9 and TRBJ2-7, the full variable domain is DSGVTQTPKHLITATGQRVTLRCSPRSGDLSVYWYQQSLDQGLQFLIQYYNGEERAKGNILERFSAQQFPDLHSELNLSSLELGDSALYFCASSVDAVMKSYEQYFGPGTRLTVT.

This rearrangement joins TRBV3-1 (or the pseudogene TRBV3-2) to TRBJ2-2, with a possible D match to TRBD1 (6 bases). The germline V and J ends were trimmed by 3 bases and 7 bases, with 12 bases remaining between them. This CDR3 contains 14 residues. Germline V gene data show CDR1 as LGHDT and CDR2 as YNNKEL (reference sequence). The CDR3 here is CASSHRGGYGELFF. The DNA of the CDR3 is TGTGCCAGCAGCCACCGAGGGGGTTACGGGGAGCTGTTTTTT.

The chain joins TRBV19 to TRBJ1-3; D is perhaps TRBD1 (5 bases). CDR3 size: 13 residues. Germline V CDR1 and CDR2: LNHDA, SQIVND (reference sequence). V was trimmed by 5 bases and J by 11 bases, leaving 16 bases between them. The CDR3 region has the DNA TGTGCCAGTAGTCCGGAGGGGTATTTCGCCATATATTTT. It yields the protein CASSPEGYFAIYF. The full variable domain, rest sourced from reference TRBV19 and TRBJ1-3, is DGGITQSPKYLFRKEGQNVTLSCEQNLNHDAMYWYRQDPGQGLRLIYYSQIVNDFQKGDIAEGYSVSREKKESFPLTVTSAQKNPTAFYLCASSPEGYFAIYFGEGSWLTVV.

The chain carries TRBV5-1 and TRBJ2-5; D call uncertain. Deletions cut 0 bases from V and 5 bases from J, with 8 bases between. Germline V gene data show CDR1 as SGHRS and CDR2 as YFSETQ. The CDR3 covers 13 residues. The CDR3 sequence is CASSLDSTETQYF. DNA of the CDR3: TGCGCCAGCAGCTTGGACTCGACGGAGACCCAGTACTTC.

This chain links TRBV6-5 with TRBJ2-5; D call uncertain. Looked up from germline, CDR1 is MNHEY and CDR2 is SVGAGI. V gave up 2 bases and J gave up 3 bases, with 4 bases separating them. CDR3 length equals 12 residues. Here the CDR3 reads CASSYGEETQYF. The DNA of the CDR3 is TGTGCCAGCAGTTACGGGGAAGAGACCCAGTACTTC.

The rearrangement uses TRBV15 and TRBJ1-1; D call uncertain. The V and J ends lost 2 bases and 3 bases respectively, with 13 bases between them. Germline assignment: CDR1 LNHNV and CDR2 YYDKDF (reference sequence). The CDR3 contains 15 residues. The CDR3 loop reads CATSRLTSSHTEAFF. CDR3 bases: TGTGCCACCAGCAGATTAACATCTTCACACACTGAAGCTTTCTTT.